The rows below give T cell receptor beta chains drawn from one sample of a study of T cell repertoires in cytomegalovirus infection. Antigens for these TCRs are unknown. Each CDR3 protein is one row after TCRdb ran MiXCR on the reads. Of roughly 700,000 distinct CDR3 sequences in the sample, roughly 30% were seen once. Here the sequenced sample was cultured PBMCs, taken from culture after CMV antigen stimulation. These receptors were collected from a human donor in good health (CMV status not recorded). Some clones in this sample may be carry-over from other donors' samples. CDR3s include the opening cysteine and the closing phenylalanine or tryptophan. D genes are given only for firm matches. The size of a clone is reported for some rows only, either as once, few or many, or as a class for expanded clones.

cdr3_nt: TGCGCCAGCAGTTCAAACTCGAGGACCGGGGAGCTGTTTTTT; cdr3_aa: CASSSNSRTGELFF; j_call: TRBJ2-2; d_call: -; clone_size: once; v_call: TRBV4-1; cdr3_length: 14
cdr3_nt: TGTGCCAGCAGCCCACGCACTAATGAAAAACTGTTTTTT; cdr3_aa: CASSPRTNEKLFF; j_call: TRBJ1-4; d_call: -; clone_size: few; v_call: TRBV5-4; cdr3_length: 13
cdr3_nt: TGTGCCAGCACCCAAAGAGGGACAGGGACCACAGATACGCAGTATTTT; cdr3_aa: CASTQRGTGTTDTQYF; j_call: TRBJ2-3; d_call: TRBD1; clone_size: -; v_call: TRBV2; cdr3_length: 16
cdr3_nt: TGTGCCAGCCAAGGTTGGGGTTCCGGCTACACCTTC; cdr3_aa: CASQGWGSGYTF; j_call: TRBJ1-2; d_call: -; clone_size: few; v_call: TRBV6-1; cdr3_length: 12
cdr3_nt: TGTGCCAGCAGCCTCACCTCAACCTTTGCCAATTCACCCCTCCACTTT; cdr3_aa: CASSLTSTFANSPLHF; j_call: TRBJ1-6; d_call: -; clone_size: -; v_call: TRBV28; cdr3_length: 16
cdr3_nt: TGTGCCAGCAGCTTAACTAGCGGGAGGTATGAACGGTACTTC; cdr3_aa: CASSLTSGRYERYF; j_call: TRBJ2-4; d_call: TRBD2; clone_size: many; v_call: TRBV7-9; cdr3_length: 14
cdr3_nt: TGTGCCAGCAGCTTAGGGGACAGTCCGGATGGCTACACCTTC; cdr3_aa: CASSLGDSPDGYTF; j_call: TRBJ1-2; d_call: TRBD1; clone_size: -; v_call: TRBV7-9; cdr3_length: 14
cdr3_nt: TGTGCCACCAGCAGGGCGACTAGCGGGGGGCCAGAGACCCAGTACTTC; cdr3_aa: CATSRATSGGPETQYF; j_call: TRBJ2-5; d_call: TRBD2; clone_size: few; v_call: TRBV15; cdr3_length: 16
cdr3_nt: TGCGCCAGCAACACCCCCGGGCGAAAAAACAGTCATGGCTACACCTTC; cdr3_aa: CASNTPGRKNSHGYTF; j_call: TRBJ1-2; d_call: -; clone_size: -; v_call: TRBV4-1; cdr3_length: 16
cdr3_nt: TGTGCCAGCAGCTTACAGAGCGGGAAGGAGACCCAGTACTTC; cdr3_aa: CASSLQSGKETQYF; j_call: TRBJ2-5; d_call: TRBD2; clone_size: few; v_call: TRBV7-2; cdr3_length: 14
cdr3_nt: TGTGCCAGCTCACCATATAGGGGGCAGAACACTGAAGCTTTCTTT; cdr3_aa: CASSPYRGQNTEAFF; j_call: TRBJ1-1; d_call: TRBD1; clone_size: few; v_call: TRBV18; cdr3_length: 15
cdr3_nt: TGTGCCAGCAGCCGACTAGCGGGGGACATTGAGCAGTTCTTC; cdr3_aa: CASSRLAGDIEQFF; j_call: TRBJ2-1; d_call: TRBD2; clone_size: -; v_call: TRBV7-9; cdr3_length: 14
cdr3_nt: TGTGCCAGCAGCTCAGAGTATTGGGGGACCCAGTACTTC; cdr3_aa: CASSSEYWGTQYF; j_call: TRBJ2-5; d_call: -; clone_size: many; v_call: TRBV7-2; cdr3_length: 13
cdr3_nt: TGTGCCAGCAGCCACCCGGGCGGGGGTGAGGCCGGGGAGCTGTTTTTT; cdr3_aa: CASSHPGGGEAGELFF; j_call: TRBJ2-2; d_call: TRBD2; clone_size: -; v_call: TRBV7-8; cdr3_length: 16
cdr3_nt: TGTGCCAGCAGTACTCCCGCCACTTACTACGAGCAGTACTTC; cdr3_aa: CASSTPATYYEQYF; j_call: TRBJ2-7; d_call: -; clone_size: -; v_call: TRBV12-3/TRBV12-4; cdr3_length: 14
cdr3_nt: TGTGCCAGCAGCATGCTATTGGATCAGCCCCAGCATTTT; cdr3_aa: CASSMLLDQPQHF; j_call: TRBJ1-5; d_call: -; clone_size: few; v_call: TRBV7-2; cdr3_length: 13
cdr3_nt: TGTGCCAGGGGACTAGCGTTCACAGATACGCAGTATTTT; cdr3_aa: CARGLAFTDTQYF; j_call: TRBJ2-3; d_call: TRBD2; clone_size: -; v_call: TRBV25-1; cdr3_length: 13
cdr3_nt: TGTGCCACCAGTGACTCCGGGACAGAGGAGGGCTACACCTTC; cdr3_aa: CATSDSGTEEGYTF; j_call: TRBJ1-2; d_call: TRBD1; clone_size: -; v_call: TRBV24-1; cdr3_length: 14
cdr3_nt: TGTGCCAGCAGTTTAATGCGGGGGGGCGGGGAGCTGTTTTTT; cdr3_aa: CASSLMRGGGELFF; j_call: TRBJ2-2; d_call: TRBD2; clone_size: -; v_call: TRBV27; cdr3_length: 14
cdr3_nt: TGCAGCGGGTACACGGGTGAGCAGTTCTTC; cdr3_aa: CSGYTGEQFF; j_call: TRBJ2-1; d_call: -; clone_size: -; v_call: TRBV29-1; cdr3_length: 10
cdr3_nt: TGTGCCAGCAGCCACTCAGGGGGCGAGCAGTACTTC; cdr3_aa: CASSHSGGEQYF; j_call: TRBJ2-7; d_call: TRBD1; clone_size: -; v_call: TRBV12-3/TRBV12-4; cdr3_length: 12
cdr3_nt: TGTGCCAGCAGTTACTCGATCCCGGGGGCGAGGGGGAACACTGAAGCTTTCTTT; cdr3_aa: CASSYSIPGARGNTEAFF; j_call: TRBJ1-1; d_call: -; clone_size: -; v_call: TRBV6-5; cdr3_length: 18
cdr3_nt: TGCGCCAGCAGCCAAGTGGCCGGCCCTAGAGGCCAGCCCCAGCATTTT; cdr3_aa: CASSQVAGPRGQPQHF; j_call: TRBJ1-5; d_call: -; clone_size: -; v_call: TRBV4-1; cdr3_length: 16
cdr3_nt: TGTGCCAGCAGTGAAGGGGGGACAGGGGGCACACCCCTCCACTTT; cdr3_aa: CASSEGGTGGTPLHF; j_call: TRBJ1-6; d_call: TRBD1; clone_size: -; v_call: TRBV2; cdr3_length: 15
cdr3_nt: TGTGCCACCAGTGACGCGACAGCAGCAACTAATGAAAAACTGTTTTTT; cdr3_aa: CATSDATAATNEKLFF; j_call: TRBJ1-4; d_call: -; clone_size: once; v_call: TRBV24-1; cdr3_length: 16
cdr3_nt: TGTGCCAGTAGTTTTGGAGGGAGACCCCTGGAGACCCAGTACTTC; cdr3_aa: CASSFGGRPLETQYF; j_call: TRBJ2-5; d_call: -; clone_size: -; v_call: TRBV19; cdr3_length: 15
cdr3_nt: TGTGCCAGCAGTGAAGCTGCCACCGCGGGCTACGAGCAGTACTTC; cdr3_aa: CASSEAATAGYEQYF; j_call: TRBJ2-7; d_call: -; clone_size: -; v_call: TRBV6-1; cdr3_length: 15
cdr3_nt: TGCAGTGCTAGAGAACCTGGAAACACCATATATTTT; cdr3_aa: CSAREPGNTIYF; j_call: TRBJ1-3; d_call: -; clone_size: -; v_call: TRBV20-1; cdr3_length: 12
cdr3_nt: TGTGCCACCGGTGTACTCCATCAGCCCCAGCATTTT; cdr3_aa: CATGVLHQPQHF; j_call: TRBJ1-5; d_call: -; clone_size: -; v_call: TRBV6-1; cdr3_length: 12
cdr3_nt: TGTGCCAGCAGCCTCCAAGGGACAGGGCGCAATGAGCAGTTCTTC; cdr3_aa: CASSLQGTGRNEQFF; j_call: TRBJ2-1; d_call: TRBD1; clone_size: few; v_call: TRBV7-9; cdr3_length: 15
cdr3_nt: TGTGCCAGCAGCGCTACCGTAACGTCAGGGCAGTTCTTC; cdr3_aa: CASSATVTSGQFF; j_call: TRBJ2-1; d_call: -; clone_size: -; v_call: TRBV7-2; cdr3_length: 13
cdr3_nt: TGTGCCAGCAGCTTAGTCGGCCCGGGGGGGCGCGATACGCAGTATTTT; cdr3_aa: CASSLVGPGGRDTQYF; j_call: TRBJ2-3; d_call: TRBD2; clone_size: few; v_call: TRBV7-6; cdr3_length: 16
cdr3_nt: TGTGCCAGCAGTGCTGGGGACCAAGAGACCCAGTACTTC; cdr3_aa: CASSAGDQETQYF; j_call: TRBJ2-5; d_call: -; clone_size: -; v_call: TRBV27; cdr3_length: 13
cdr3_nt: TGTGCCAGCAGTATGGCCCTTACCTCTTCACCCCTCCACTTT; cdr3_aa: CASSMALTSSPLHF; j_call: TRBJ1-6; d_call: -; clone_size: once; v_call: TRBV25-1; cdr3_length: 14
cdr3_nt: TGTGCCAGCAGGGTATCAACGGGGTGGGATTCACCCCTCCACTTT; cdr3_aa: CASRVSTGWDSPLHF; j_call: TRBJ1-6; d_call: -; clone_size: few; v_call: TRBV12-3/TRBV12-4; cdr3_length: 15
cdr3_nt: TGTGCCAGCAGTTCGGATCTCTATGGCTACACCTTC; cdr3_aa: CASSSDLYGYTF; j_call: TRBJ1-2; d_call: -; clone_size: few; v_call: TRBV6-6; cdr3_length: 12
cdr3_nt: TGTGCCAGCAGCCCGACGATCGGATATAATTCACCCCTCCACTTT; cdr3_aa: CASSPTIGYNSPLHF; j_call: TRBJ1-6; d_call: -; clone_size: -; v_call: TRBV7-9; cdr3_length: 15
cdr3_nt: TGTGCCAGCAGTTACTCGGGGGCGAGCTCCTACGAGCAGTACTTC; cdr3_aa: CASSYSGASSYEQYF; j_call: TRBJ2-7; d_call: -; clone_size: -; v_call: TRBV6-6; cdr3_length: 15
cdr3_nt: TGTGCCAGCAGCTTAGGAAGTCTGGCGAACACCGGGGAGCTGTTTTTT; cdr3_aa: CASSLGSLANTGELFF; j_call: TRBJ2-2; d_call: -; clone_size: many; v_call: TRBV7-2; cdr3_length: 16
cdr3_nt: TGTGCCAGCAGTGAAGGTACAGTACTCTACGAGCAGTACTTC; cdr3_aa: CASSEGTVLYEQYF; j_call: TRBJ2-7; d_call: -; clone_size: few; v_call: TRBV2; cdr3_length: 14
cdr3_nt: TGTGCCAGCAGCCAAACTCCGACCCAAGCCTCGAATCAGCCCCAGCATTTT; cdr3_aa: CASSQTPTQASNQPQHF; j_call: TRBJ1-5; d_call: -; clone_size: few; v_call: TRBV4-1; cdr3_length: 17
cdr3_nt: TGTGCCAGCATCCGGGGACTAGCGGGGGCCCTCACCTACAATGAGCAGTTCTTC; cdr3_aa: CASIRGLAGALTYNEQFF; j_call: TRBJ2-1; d_call: TRBD2; clone_size: -; v_call: TRBV5-6; cdr3_length: 18
cdr3_nt: TGTGCCAGCAGCCTGGGACAGCCTTTCTACGAGCAGTACTTC; cdr3_aa: CASSLGQPFYEQYF; j_call: TRBJ2-7; d_call: TRBD1; clone_size: few; v_call: TRBV7-2; cdr3_length: 14
cdr3_nt: TGTGCCAGCAGCCCTAGTGATGGAGGCCGAGAATTT; cdr3_aa: CASSPSDGGREF; j_call: TRBJ1-1; d_call: -; clone_size: many; v_call: TRBV7-2; cdr3_length: 12
cdr3_nt: TGTGCCAGCAGCTTGGGGCCAGGCCGCACTGAAGCTTTCTTT; cdr3_aa: CASSLGPGRTEAFF; j_call: TRBJ1-1; d_call: -; clone_size: -; v_call: TRBV5-3; cdr3_length: 14
cdr3_nt: TGTGCCAGCAGGAACCCCGGGGGGAGCACTGAAGCTTTCTTT; cdr3_aa: CASRNPGGSTEAFF; j_call: TRBJ1-1; d_call: -; clone_size: -; v_call: TRBV27; cdr3_length: 14
cdr3_nt: TGTGCCACGACCGGGACCCCCGAAGAGACCCAGTACTTC; cdr3_aa: CATTGTPEETQYF; j_call: TRBJ2-5; d_call: -; clone_size: -; v_call: TRBV10-3; cdr3_length: 13
cdr3_nt: TGTGCCAGCAAGGGGATACTCACAGATACGCAGTATTTT; cdr3_aa: CASKGILTDTQYF; j_call: TRBJ2-3; d_call: -; clone_size: -; v_call: TRBV2; cdr3_length: 13
cdr3_nt: TGCGCCAGCAAATCGCGGACAGGTCGCCTCGAGCAGTACTTC; cdr3_aa: CASKSRTGRLEQYF; j_call: TRBJ2-7; d_call: TRBD1; clone_size: -; v_call: TRBV4-1; cdr3_length: 14
cdr3_nt: TGTGCCAGCAGCTTCGGGACAGGGCCCACTGAGCAGTACTTC; cdr3_aa: CASSFGTGPTEQYF; j_call: TRBJ2-7; d_call: TRBD1; clone_size: -; v_call: TRBV7-2; cdr3_length: 14
cdr3_nt: TGTGCCAGCAGCCAGGGAAACTCCTACAATGAGCAGTTCTTC; cdr3_aa: CASSQGNSYNEQFF; j_call: TRBJ2-1; d_call: -; clone_size: -; v_call: TRBV4-2; cdr3_length: 14
cdr3_nt: TGTGCCAGCAGCGGTCGGTGGGGCACTGAAGCTTTCTTT; cdr3_aa: CASSGRWGTEAFF; j_call: TRBJ1-1; d_call: -; clone_size: -; v_call: TRBV6-2/TRBV6-3; cdr3_length: 13
cdr3_nt: TGTGCCAGTAGTCCAGGGGGCGGGACTGAAGCTTTCTTT; cdr3_aa: CASSPGGGTEAFF; j_call: TRBJ1-1; d_call: TRBD1; clone_size: many; v_call: TRBV19; cdr3_length: 13
cdr3_nt: TGTGCCAGCAGCACGTCCAGGGATTCCCACGAGCAGTACTTC; cdr3_aa: CASSTSRDSHEQYF; j_call: TRBJ2-7; d_call: -; clone_size: many; v_call: TRBV7-2; cdr3_length: 14